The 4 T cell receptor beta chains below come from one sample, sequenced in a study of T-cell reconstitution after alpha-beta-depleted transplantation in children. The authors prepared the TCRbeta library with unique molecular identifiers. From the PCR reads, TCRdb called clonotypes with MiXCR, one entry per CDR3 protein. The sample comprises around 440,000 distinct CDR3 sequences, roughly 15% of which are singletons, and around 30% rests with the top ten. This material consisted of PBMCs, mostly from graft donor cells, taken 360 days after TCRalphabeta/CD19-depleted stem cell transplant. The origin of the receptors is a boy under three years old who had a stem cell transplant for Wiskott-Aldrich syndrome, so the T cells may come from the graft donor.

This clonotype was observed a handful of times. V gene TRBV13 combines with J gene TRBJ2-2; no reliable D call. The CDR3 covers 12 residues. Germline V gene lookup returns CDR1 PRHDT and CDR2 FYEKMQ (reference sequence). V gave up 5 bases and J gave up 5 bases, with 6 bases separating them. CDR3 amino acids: CASSRLTGELFF. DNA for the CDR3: TGTGCCAGCAGCCGCCTGACCGGGGAGCTGTTTTTT.

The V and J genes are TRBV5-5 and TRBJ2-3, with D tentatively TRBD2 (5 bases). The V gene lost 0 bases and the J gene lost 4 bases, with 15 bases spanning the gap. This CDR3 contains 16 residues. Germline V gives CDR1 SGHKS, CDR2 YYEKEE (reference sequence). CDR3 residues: CASSLGAGVLADTQYF. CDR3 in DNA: TGTGCCAGCAGCTTGGGGGCCGGGGTATTGGCAGATACGCAGTATTTT.

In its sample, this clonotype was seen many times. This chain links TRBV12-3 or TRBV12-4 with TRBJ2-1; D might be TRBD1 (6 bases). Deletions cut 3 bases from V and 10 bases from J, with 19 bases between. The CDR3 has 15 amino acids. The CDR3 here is CASSFRTVSVREQFF. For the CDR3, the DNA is TGTGCCAGCAGTTTTAGGACAGTGTCGGTCAGGGAGCAGTTCTTC.

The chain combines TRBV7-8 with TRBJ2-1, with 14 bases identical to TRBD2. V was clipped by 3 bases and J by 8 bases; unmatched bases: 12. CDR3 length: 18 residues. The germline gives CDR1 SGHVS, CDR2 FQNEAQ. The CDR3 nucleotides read TGTGCCAGCAGCTTCGGGACTAGCGGGAGAGGGGGGGTCGATGAGCAGTTCTTC. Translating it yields CASSFGTSGRGGVDEQFF.